This T cell receptor (beta chain) appears in the sequencing data of a study of shared clonotypes between healthy human individuals. Assay used: immunoSEQ multiplex PCR; TCRdb lists only in-frame clones, some missing. The sample shows just over 2,000,000 clones, 85% to 95% of them seen only once. CDR3 length: 15 amino acids. J lost 11 bases, V lost 1 base, and 11 bases had no gene match. The germline V gene has CDR1 SNHLY and CDR2 FYNNEI. The chain links TRBV2 to TRBJ1-5; TRBD1 matches 7 bases. Sequenced material: naive CD4+ T cells sorted from blood. Documented subset: CD45RA+ positively selected. This receptor was obtained from a man between 18 and 29 years old in good health. In DNA, the CDR3 is TGTGCCAGCAGTGAAGAGGGGACAGCTTCTGAAGCCCAGCATTTT. This encodes CASSEEGTASEAQHF.